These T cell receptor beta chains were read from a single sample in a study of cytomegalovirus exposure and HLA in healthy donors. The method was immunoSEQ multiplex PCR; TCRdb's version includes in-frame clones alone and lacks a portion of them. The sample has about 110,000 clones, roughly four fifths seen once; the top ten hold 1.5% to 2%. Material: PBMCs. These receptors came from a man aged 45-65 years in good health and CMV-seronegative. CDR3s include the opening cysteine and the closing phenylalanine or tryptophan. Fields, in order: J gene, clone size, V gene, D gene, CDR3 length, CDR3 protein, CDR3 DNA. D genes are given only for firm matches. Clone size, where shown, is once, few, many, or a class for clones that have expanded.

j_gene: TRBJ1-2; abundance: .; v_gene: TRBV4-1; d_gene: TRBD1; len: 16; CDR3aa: CASSPLRQGNNYGYTF; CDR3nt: TGCGCCAGCAGCCCGCTAAGACAGGGGAATAACTATGGCTACACCTTC
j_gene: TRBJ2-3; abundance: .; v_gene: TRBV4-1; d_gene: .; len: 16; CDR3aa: CASSHLVEGTTDTQYF; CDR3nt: TGCGCCAGCAGCCACCTCGTGGAGGGGACCACAGATACGCAGTATTTT
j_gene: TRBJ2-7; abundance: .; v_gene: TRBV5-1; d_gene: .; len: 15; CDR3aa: CASSLNRVLLYEQYF; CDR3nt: TGCGCCAGCAGCCTCAACCGGGTTCTACTCTACGAGCAGTACTTC
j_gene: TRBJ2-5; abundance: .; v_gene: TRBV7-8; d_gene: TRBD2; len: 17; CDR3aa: CASSGLAGGLGTETQYF; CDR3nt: TGTGCCAGCTCCGGACTAGCGGGGGGTCTTGGGACAGAGACCCAGTACTTC
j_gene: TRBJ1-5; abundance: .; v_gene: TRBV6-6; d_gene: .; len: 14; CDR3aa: CASSLQLSSQPQHF; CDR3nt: TGTGCCAGCAGCCTTCAATTATCCAGTCAGCCCCAGCATTTT
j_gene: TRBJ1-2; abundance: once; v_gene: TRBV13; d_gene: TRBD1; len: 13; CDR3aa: CASSLGQGGGYTF; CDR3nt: TGTGCCAGCAGCCTCGGACAGGGTGGTGGCTACACCTTC
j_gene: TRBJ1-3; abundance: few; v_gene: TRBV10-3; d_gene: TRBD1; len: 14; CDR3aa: CAISEMGQGDTIYF; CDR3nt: TGTGCCATCAGTGAGATGGGACAGGGGGACACCATATATTTT
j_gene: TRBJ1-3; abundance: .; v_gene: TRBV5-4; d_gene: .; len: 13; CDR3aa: CASRPGNGNTIYF; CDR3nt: TGTGCCAGCAGACCAGGGAATGGAAACACCATATATTTT
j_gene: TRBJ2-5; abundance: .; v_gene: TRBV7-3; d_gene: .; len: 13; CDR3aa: CASSSGRGETQYF; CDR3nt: TGTGCCAGCAGCTCTGGACGAGGGGAGACCCAGTACTTC
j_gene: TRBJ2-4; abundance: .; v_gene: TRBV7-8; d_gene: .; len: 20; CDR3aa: CASSLARFGGGQSAKNIQYF; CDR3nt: TGTGCCAGCAGCTTAGCTCGTTTTGGCGGGGGCCAGTCAGCCAAAAACATTCAGTACTTC
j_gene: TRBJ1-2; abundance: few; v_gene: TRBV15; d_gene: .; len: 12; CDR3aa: CATSRDLGGYTF; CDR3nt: TGTGCCACCAGCAGAGATCTAGGTGGCTACACCTTC
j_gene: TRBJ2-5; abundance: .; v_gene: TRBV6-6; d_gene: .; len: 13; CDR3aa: CASSSEGVGTQYF; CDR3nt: TGTGCCAGCAGTTCGGAGGGTGTTGGGACCCAGTACTTC
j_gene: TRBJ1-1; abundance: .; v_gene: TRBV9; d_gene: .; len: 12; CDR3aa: CASSGGTGPLFF; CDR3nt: TGTGCCAGCAGCGGTGGCACAGGGCCATTGTTCTTT
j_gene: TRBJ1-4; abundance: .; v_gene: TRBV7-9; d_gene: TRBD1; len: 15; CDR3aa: CASSYRDRVAEKLFF; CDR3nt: TGTGCCAGCAGCTACCGGGACAGGGTGGCTGAAAAACTGTTTTTT
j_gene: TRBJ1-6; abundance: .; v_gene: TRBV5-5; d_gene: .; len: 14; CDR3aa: CASSAQGGGPPLHF; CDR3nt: TGTGCCAGCAGCGCTCAAGGAGGTGGGCCACCCCTCCACTTT
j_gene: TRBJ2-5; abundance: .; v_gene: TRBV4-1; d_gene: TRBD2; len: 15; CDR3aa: CASSQKVGGRETQYF; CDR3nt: TGCGCCAGCAGCCAAAAAGTGGGAGGGCGGGAGACCCAGTACTTC
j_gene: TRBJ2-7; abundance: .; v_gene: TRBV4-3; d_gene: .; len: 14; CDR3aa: CASSQVTGIYEQYF; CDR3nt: TGCGCCAGCAGCCAAGTAACAGGGATTTACGAGCAGTACTTC
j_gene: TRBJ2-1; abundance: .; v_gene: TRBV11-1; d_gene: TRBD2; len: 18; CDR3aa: CASSFGLAGGPSYNEQFF; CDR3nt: TGTGCCAGCAGCTTTGGACTAGCGGGGGGGCCTTCCTACAATGAGCAGTTCTTC
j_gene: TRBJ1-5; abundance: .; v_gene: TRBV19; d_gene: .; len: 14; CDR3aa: CASAGTISNQPQHF; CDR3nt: TGTGCCAGTGCCGGGACAATTAGCAATCAGCCCCAGCATTTT
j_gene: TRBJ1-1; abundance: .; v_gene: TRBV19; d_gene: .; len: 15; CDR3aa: CASSINAQTNTEAFF; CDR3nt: TGTGCCAGTAGTATTAATGCCCAGACTAACACTGAAGCTTTCTTT
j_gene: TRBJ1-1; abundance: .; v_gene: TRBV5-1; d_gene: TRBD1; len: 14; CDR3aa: CASRGQGMNTEAFF; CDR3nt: TGCGCCAGCAGGGGACAGGGAATGAACACTGAAGCTTTCTTT
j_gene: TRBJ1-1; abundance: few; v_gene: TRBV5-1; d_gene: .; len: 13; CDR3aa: CASSFRVSTEAFF; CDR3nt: TGCGCCAGCAGCTTCCGGGTTAGCACTGAAGCTTTCTTT
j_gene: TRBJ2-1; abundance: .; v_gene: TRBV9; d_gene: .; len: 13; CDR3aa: CASSVDRYNEQFF; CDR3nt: TGTGCCAGCAGCGTAGACAGATACAATGAGCAGTTCTTC
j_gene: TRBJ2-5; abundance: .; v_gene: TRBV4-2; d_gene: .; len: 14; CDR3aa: CASSQGLTGETQYF; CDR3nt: TGTGCCAGCAGCCAAGGCCTGACGGGAGAGACCCAGTACTTC
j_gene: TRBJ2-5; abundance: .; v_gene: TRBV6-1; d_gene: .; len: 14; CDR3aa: CASSEALRGETQYF; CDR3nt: TGTGCCAGCAGTGAAGCGCTTCGAGGAGAGACCCAGTACTTC
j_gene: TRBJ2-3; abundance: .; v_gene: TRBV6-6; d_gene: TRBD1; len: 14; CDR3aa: CASNDRVVTDTQYF; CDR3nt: TGTGCCAGCAATGACAGGGTTGTTACAGATACGCAGTATTTT
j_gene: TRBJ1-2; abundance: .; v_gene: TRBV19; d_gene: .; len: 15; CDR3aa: CASSIGDANNYGYTF; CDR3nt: TGTGCCAGTAGTATCGGGGATGCGAATAACTATGGCTACACCTTC
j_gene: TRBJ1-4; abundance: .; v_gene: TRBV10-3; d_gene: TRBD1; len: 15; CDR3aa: CAISEEGGADEKLFF; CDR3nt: TGTGCCATCAGTGAGGAAGGGGGCGCGGATGAAAAACTGTTTTTT
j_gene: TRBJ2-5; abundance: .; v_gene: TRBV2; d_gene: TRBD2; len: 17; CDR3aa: CASSGGLAGGPIETQYF; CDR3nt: TGTGCCAGCAGTGGGGGGCTAGCGGGGGGGCCGATTGAGACCCAGTACTTC
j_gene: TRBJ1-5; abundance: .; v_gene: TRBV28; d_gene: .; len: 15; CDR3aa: CASSPRTESNQPQHF; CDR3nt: TGTGCCAGCAGTCCCCGGACAGAGAGCAATCAGCCCCAGCATTTT
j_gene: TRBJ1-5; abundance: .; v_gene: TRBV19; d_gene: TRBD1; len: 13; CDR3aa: CASSPQGTQPQHF; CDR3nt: TGTGCCAGTAGCCCACAGGGGACACAGCCCCAGCATTTT
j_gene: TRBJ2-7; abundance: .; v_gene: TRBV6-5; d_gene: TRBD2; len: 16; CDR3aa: CASSYSGTSGGAEQYF; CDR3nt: TGTGCCAGCAGTTACTCTGGGACTAGCGGGGGGGCCGAGCAGTACTTC
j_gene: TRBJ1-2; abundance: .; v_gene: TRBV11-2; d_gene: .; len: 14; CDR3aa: CASSLLQGDYGYTF; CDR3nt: TGTGCCAGCAGCTTGCTACAGGGAGACTATGGCTACACCTTC
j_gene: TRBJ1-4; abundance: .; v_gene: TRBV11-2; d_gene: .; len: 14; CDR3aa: CASSYRVTNEKLFF; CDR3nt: TGTGCCAGCAGCTACAGGGTAACTAATGAAAAACTGTTTTTT
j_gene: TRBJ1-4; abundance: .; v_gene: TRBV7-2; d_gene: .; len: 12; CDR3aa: CASSRLGEKLFF; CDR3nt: TGTGCCAGCAGCCGTCTAGGAGAAAAACTGTTTTTT
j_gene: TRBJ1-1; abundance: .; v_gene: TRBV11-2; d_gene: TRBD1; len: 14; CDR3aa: CASNSGQVNTEAFF; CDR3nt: TGTGCCAGCAACTCGGGACAGGTGAACACTGAAGCTTTCTTT
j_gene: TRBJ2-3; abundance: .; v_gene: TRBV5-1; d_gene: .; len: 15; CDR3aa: CASSLVVGLTDTQYF; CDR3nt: TGCGCCAGCAGCTTGGTAGTTGGGCTCACGGATACGCAGTATTTT
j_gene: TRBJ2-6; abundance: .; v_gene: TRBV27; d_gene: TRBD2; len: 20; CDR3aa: CASSIRLAGGLSSGANVLTF; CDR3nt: TGTGCCAGCAGTATTCGACTAGCGGGGGGCCTAAGCTCTGGGGCCAACGTCCTGACTTTC
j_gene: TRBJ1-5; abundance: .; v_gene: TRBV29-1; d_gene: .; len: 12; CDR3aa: CSVATTDGPQHF; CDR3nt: TGCAGCGTAGCGACTACAGACGGGCCCCAGCATTTT
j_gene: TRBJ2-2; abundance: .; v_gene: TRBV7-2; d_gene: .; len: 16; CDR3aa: CASSLVGGLGTGELFF; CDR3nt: TGTGCCAGCAGCTTAGTAGGGGGTCTTGGGACCGGGGAGCTGTTTTTT
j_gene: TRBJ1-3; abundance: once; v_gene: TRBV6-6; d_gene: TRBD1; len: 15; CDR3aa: CASSYNRDRADTIYF; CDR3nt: TGTGCCAGCAGTTACAATCGGGACAGGGCAGACACCATATATTTT
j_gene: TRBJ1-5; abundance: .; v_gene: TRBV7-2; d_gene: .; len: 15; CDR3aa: CASSFSDSPNQPQHF; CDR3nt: TGTGCCAGCAGCTTTAGTGACAGCCCCAATCAGCCCCAGCATTTT
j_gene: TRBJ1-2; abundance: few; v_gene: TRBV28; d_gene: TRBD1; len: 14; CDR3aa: CASSTTRGHRGYTF; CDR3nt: TGTGCCAGCAGTACCACGAGGGGGCATCGGGGCTACACCTTC
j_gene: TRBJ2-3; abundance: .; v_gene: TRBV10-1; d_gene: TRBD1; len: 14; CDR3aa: CASSEEWDSDTQYF; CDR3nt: TGCGCCAGCAGTGAGGAGTGGGACAGTGATACGCAGTATTTT
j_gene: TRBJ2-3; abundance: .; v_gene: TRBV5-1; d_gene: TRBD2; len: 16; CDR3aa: CASTLQLAGSTDTQYF; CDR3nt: TGCGCCAGCACCTTGCAGCTAGCGGGGAGCACAGATACGCAGTATTTT
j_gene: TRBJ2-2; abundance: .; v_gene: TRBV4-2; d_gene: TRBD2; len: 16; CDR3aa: CASSYSGGADTGELFF; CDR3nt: TGTGCCAGCAGTTATTCCGGGGGGGCCGACACCGGGGAGCTGTTTTTT
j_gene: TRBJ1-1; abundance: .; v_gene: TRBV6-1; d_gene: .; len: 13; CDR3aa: CASSEFGEVEAFF; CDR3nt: TGTGCCAGCAGTGAATTTGGGGAGGTGGAAGCTTTCTTT
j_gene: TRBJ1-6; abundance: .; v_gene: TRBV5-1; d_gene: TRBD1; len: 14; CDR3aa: CASSPGGYNSPLHF; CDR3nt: TGCGCCAGCAGCCCAGGGGGCTATAATTCACCCCTCCACTTT
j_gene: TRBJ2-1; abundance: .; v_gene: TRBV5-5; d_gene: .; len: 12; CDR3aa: CASSLDQDEQFF; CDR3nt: TGTGCCAGCAGCTTGGACCAGGATGAGCAGTTCTTC